The clone carrying this T cell receptor (beta chain) occurred many times. The sample originates from a study of T cell repertoires in cytomegalovirus infection. Germline V gene data show CDR1 as SEHNR and CDR2 as FQNEAQ (reference sequence). V was trimmed by 4 bases and J by 0 bases, leaving 10 bases between them. This CDR3 region has 16 residues. TCRdb re-called the reads through MiXCR, storing one row per CDR3 protein. Among about 240,000 distinct CDR3 sequences listed, 6% to 8% were seen once. The chain couples TRBV7-9 to TRBJ2-6, with D maybe TRBD2 (5 bases). Sequencing input: PBMCs. The TCR comes from a human donor in good health (CMV status not recorded). Some clones in this sample may be carry-over from other donors' samples. DNA of the CDR3: TGTGCCAGCAGCTCTGCGGACTTCTCTGGGGCCAACGTCCTGACTTTC. Amino acid sequence: CASSSADFSGANVLTF. Full variable domain (remainder filled in from reference TRBV7-9 and TRBJ2-6): DTGVSQNPRHKITKRGQNVTFRCDPISEHNRLYWYRQTLGQGPEFLTYFQNEAQLEKSRLLSDRFSAERPKGSFSTLEIQRTEQGDSAMYLCASSSADFSGANVLTFGAGSRLTVL.